Below, 22 T cell receptor beta chains from the same sample are listed, as sequenced in a study of T cell repertoires in aging, cancer and after chemotherapy. The template was genomic DNA from peripheral blood, not RNA. Rearranged V-D-J TRB sequences were amplified with a mixed TRB-A/B primer pool. TCRdb analysed the multiplex PCR reads with MiXCR anew, one entry per CDR3 protein. The sample consists of 6,500 to 9,500 distinct CDR3 sequences, 20% to 25% of them appearing once. The sequenced sample was blood. These receptors all come from a human donor with a blood cancer.

The rearrangement uses TRBV5-6 and TRBJ2-1, with 11 bases identical to TRBD2. Trimming cost V 3 bases and J 0 bases; bases outside gene matches: 11. CDR3 length: 19 amino acids. Germline loops: CDR1 SGHDT, CDR2 YYEEEE. The CDR3: CASSSRLAGSLSSYNEQFF. The CDR3 region has the DNA TGTGCCAGCAGCTCTAGACTAGCGGGATCCTTAAGCTCCTACAATGAGCAGTTCTTC.

The genes are TRBV14 and TRBJ1-1; a weak D match, TRBD1 (5 bases). V lost 5 bases to trimming and J lost 12 bases, with 19 bases between them. The germline CDR1 and CDR2 sequences are SGHDN and FVKESK. The CDR3 totals 13 residues. For the CDR3, the DNA is TGTGCCAGCAGCGTAGGAGACAGTCCGGAACCTTTCTTT. Translation: CASSVGDSPEPFF.

The V call is TRBV20-1, the J call TRBJ1-1; D call uncertain. The V end was cut by 6 bases, the J end by 7 bases, with 21 bases between. Germline assignment: CDR1 DFQATT and CDR2 SNEGSKA (reference sequence). The CDR3 consists of 14 residues. As DNA, the CDR3 is TGCAGTGCGGTTGGGCTTGAGACCACGATTGAAGCTTTCTTT. This encodes CSAVGLETTIEAFF.

This chain connects TRBV6-4 to TRBJ1-4, with 9 bases that match TRBD1. The CDR3 is made up of 15 amino acids. The ends lost 5 bases at V and 7 bases at J; junction bases unmatched: 8. Germline-derived CDR1 and CDR2 are MRHNA and SNTAGT. CDR3 sequence (DNA): TGTGCCAGCAGTTTTGAGACAGGGGGAGGTGAAAAACTGTTTTTT. It specifies CASSFETGGGEKLFF.

This clonotype is labeled medium-sized. V and J are TRBV12-3 or TRBV12-4 and TRBJ1-4; no firm D call. V gave up 1 base and J gave up 6 bases, with 9 bases separating them. The CDR3 is 14 amino acids. CDR3 residues: CASSLGTADEKLFF. The CDR3 nucleotides are TGTGCCAGCAGTTTAGGGACCGCCGATGAAAAACTGTTTTTT.

This clonotype is categorized as medium-sized. J is TRBJ2-3 and V is TRBV18; D is unresolved. Germline CDR1 is KGHSH and CDR2 is LQKENI. This CDR3 comprises 14 residues. Trimming took off 1 base at V and 1 base at J, with 6 bases between the two ends. The CDR3 region is CASSPQTRTDTQYF. The CDR3 DNA sequence: TGTGCCAGCTCACCACAAACACGCACAGATACGCAGTATTTT.

The sample holds a few counts of this clonotype. The rearrangement joins TRBV6-6 to TRBJ1-5, with D uncertain. The germline V gene has CDR1 MNHNY and CDR2 SVGAGI (reference sequence). V was shortened by 8 bases and J by 5 bases, with 10 bases between the two germline ends. The CDR3 has 12 amino acids. The CDR3 DNA follows: TGTGCCAGCCACACCGGATATCAGCCCCAGCATTTT. It specifies CASHTGYQPQHF.

This clonotype is medium-sized within its sample. V gene TRBV19 combines with J gene TRBJ2-1, with TRBD1 as a possible D gene (6 bases). In germline, CDR1 is LNHDA, CDR2 SQIVND (reference sequence). The CDR3 contains 14 residues. The V end was cut by 6 bases, the J end by 5 bases, with 14 bases between. The CDR3 spells CASRDPGVHNEQFF. Here the CDR3 DNA reads TGTGCCAGTAGAGATCCAGGGGTCCACAATGAGCAGTTCTTC. Looking up the rest from reference TRBV19 and TRBJ2-1 gives the full variable domain: DGGITQSPKYLFRKEGQNVTLSCEQNLNHDAMYWYRQDPGQGLRLIYYSQIVNDFQKGDIAEGYSVSREKKESFPLTVTSAQKNPTAFYLCASRDPGVHNEQFFGPGTRLTVL.

In its sample, this clonotype is medium-sized. The V and J genes are TRBV27 and TRBJ2-1, with 8 bases fitting TRBD1. V lost 6 bases and J lost 7; bases outside the gene matches: 5. This CDR3 has 13 amino acids. CDR1 and CDR2 from the germline V gene are MNHEY and SMNVEV (reference sequence). The CDR3 DNA sequence: TGTGCCAGCAGGACAGGGGCGATAAATGAGCAGTTCTTC. As protein: CASRTGAINEQFF.

V usage is TRBV29-1 and J usage is TRBJ2-1; 12 bases fit TRBD2. V shed 0 bases, J shed 0 bases, and the junction held 9 bases outside the gene matches. Germline lookup yields CDR1 SQVTM and CDR2 ANQGSEA. The CDR3 covers 19 residues. The CDR3 coding sequence is TGCAGCGTTGAAGATTGGTCTAGCGGGAGGGCGAGCTCCTACAATGAGCAGTTCTTC. It codes for CSVEDWSSGRASSYNEQFF.

By sample fraction, this clonotype is medium-sized (0.01 to 0.1%). This chain connects TRBV30 to TRBJ2-1, with 14 positions matching TRBD2. After removal of 0 bases from V and 8 bases from J, the junction contained 6 bases not matched to a gene. CDR1 is GTSNPN, CDR2 SVGIG, per germline (reference sequence). The CDR3 covers 16 residues. As DNA, the CDR3 is TGTGCCTGGAGTGTCACCGGGACTAGCGGGAGTGATGAGCAGTTCTTC. Translating gives CAWSVTGTSGSDEQFF.

This clonotype qualifies as medium-sized (0.01 to 0.1%). This rearrangement joins TRBV6-5 to TRBJ2-7, with 9 bases that match TRBD1. The CDR3 covers 14 residues. From germline, CDR1 is MNHEY and CDR2 SVGAGI. Trimming at V came to 6 bases and at J to 3 bases, leaving 6 bases not matched to a gene. CDR3 nucleotide sequence: TGTGCCAGCAGCCCGGGACAGGGAAACTACGAGCAGTACTTC. This codes for CASSPGQGNYEQYF.

This clonotype is large within its sample. CDR3 protein: CSVEDPGYRSTGELFF. CDR3 nucleotide sequence: TGCAGCGTTGAAGATCCAGGGTATCGGAGCACCGGGGAGCTGTTTTTT. The chain couples TRBV29-1 to TRBJ2-2; a possible D gene is TRBD1 (5 bases). V lost 0 bases, J lost 4 bases, and 15 bases lay in between. This CDR3 is built from 16 residues. The germline gives CDR1 SQVTM, CDR2 ANQGSEA.

The CDR3 here is CASTQIGANYGYTF. The CDR3 DNA reads as TGTGCCAGTACCCAAATAGGAGCTAACTATGGCTACACCTTC. The chain links TRBV19 to TRBJ1-2; no reliable D call. The CDR3 has 14 amino acids. V lost 7 bases, J lost 0 bases, and 12 bases lay in between. Germline V CDR1 and CDR2: LNHDA, SQIVND (reference sequence).

With regard to this clonotype: A much larger clone differs by one base, so this may be a read error. The V gene is TRBV6-5, the J gene TRBJ1-6; D gene ambiguous. The CDR3 consists of 14 residues. The V gene lost 8 bases and the J gene lost 5 bases, with 13 bases spanning the gap. CDR1 is MNHEY and CDR2 is SVGAGI in the germline V gene. As DNA, the CDR3 is TGTGCCAGCTCCAGGACCTATAATAATTCACCCCTCCACTTT. It translates to CASSRTYNNSPLHF.

By share, this clonotype counts as medium-sized. The V and J genes are TRBV19 and TRBJ2-3; 7 nucleotides match TRBD1. CDR3 size: 14 residues. Germline loops: CDR1 LNHDA, CDR2 SQIVND (reference sequence). The CDR3 here is CASGDSGGADTQYF. The CDR3 bases are TGTGCAAGTGGGGACAGCGGTGGCGCAGATACGCAGTATTTT.

Concerning this clonotype: A read error may account for a junction end that differs from germline. The rearrangement uses TRBV5-6 and TRBJ1-2; D is unresolved. Germline CDR1 reads SGHDT; CDR2 reads YYEEEE. The CDR3 has 12 amino acids. CDR3 sequence: CASSYEGRGYTF. CDR3 nucleotide sequence: TGCGCCAGCAGCTACGAAGGGCGTGGCTACACCTTC.

The V call is TRBV20-1, the J call TRBJ1-5; a possible D gene is TRBD1 (5 bases). V gave up 7 bases and J gave up 0 bases, with 28 bases separating them. Germline V gene data show CDR1 as DFQATT and CDR2 as SNEGSKA (reference sequence). The CDR3 loop spans 19 amino acids. This chain's CDR3 is CSVSRPRDGIFYSNQPQHF. CDR3 coding DNA: TGCAGTGTGTCCCGCCCCAGGGACGGAATATTCTATAGCAATCAGCCCCAGCATTTT.

The V call is TRBV7-9, the J call TRBJ1-2; 7 nucleotides align to TRBD1. Germline values: CDR1 SEHNR, CDR2 FQNEAQ (reference sequence). The CDR3 runs to 14 residues. V lost 4 bases, J lost 4 bases, and 6 bases stayed unmatched. The CDR3 DNA reads as TGTGCCAGCAGCTCCCCGGACAGGACCTATGGCTACACCTTC. Translated: CASSSPDRTYGYTF.

This rearrangement joins TRBV20-1 to TRBJ2-1, with D possibly matching TRBD2 (6 bases). Trimming removed 1 base at V and 3 bases at J, with 13 bases between. In germline, CDR1 is DFQATT, CDR2 SNEGSKA (reference sequence). The CDR3 runs 15 residues. The CDR3 nucleotides are TGCAGTGCTAGAGTAGGAGGGGTTGTCTACAATGAGCAGTTCTTC. The encoded protein is CSARVGGVVYNEQFF.

Sample share makes this clonotype medium-sized (0.01 to 0.1%). The chain carries TRBV6-6 and TRBJ2-3; 8 bases line up with TRBD1. This CDR3 has 15 amino acids. V shed 2 bases, J shed 3 bases, and the junction held 4 bases outside the gene matches. The germline V gene has CDR1 MNHNY and CDR2 SVGAGI (reference sequence). The CDR3 DNA is TGTGCCAGCAGTTACCGTGGACAGGGTACAGATACGCAGTATTTT. Translated, it gives CASSYRGQGTDTQYF.

A single count supports this clonotype. This chain uses TRBV28 with TRBJ2-1; maybe TRBD2 (6 bases). V was clipped by 4 bases and J by 4 bases, with 11 bases between them. Germline V gene lookup returns CDR1 MDHEN and CDR2 SYDVKM. CDR3 length: 14 residues. The DNA of the CDR3 is TGTGCCAGCAGTTACCGGGACTTTTACAATGAGCAGTTCTTC. This encodes CASSYRDFYNEQFF.